This TCR beta chain was found in a study of blood T cell repertoires in COVID-19. Study summary: PBMCs, B-cell-depleted T cells, or T cells provided the cDNA or gDNA that made up the material.

CDR1 and CDR2 (germline): LGHDT, YNNKEL (reference sequence). This CDR3 region has 15 residues. Losses at the gene ends were 4 bases for V and 0 bases for J; bases not matched to a gene: 3. Per the study methods: Estimation of nucleated cell counts was performed using reference gene primer amplification. Repertoires were generated with immunoSEQ multiplex PCR, while TCRdb's copy carries only in-frame clones and drops some. V and J calls and clone size come straight from that table; D and trimming were deduced from the DNA. Of almost 250,000 clones in the sample, about 82% were seen once. The age range of participants was about 18 to 95 years, with residence in about two dozen US areas.

The sequence came from a woman aged 50 to 60 with acute COVID-19. Input material: PBMCs or T cells enriched from blood (not recorded which). The chain is built from TRBV3-1 (or the pseudogene TRBV3-2) and TRBJ1-3; 7 bases match TRBD1. CDR3 loop: CASSPTGYSGNTIYF. For the CDR3, the DNA is TGTGCCAGCAGCCCGACAGGGTACTCTGGAAACACCATATATTTT.